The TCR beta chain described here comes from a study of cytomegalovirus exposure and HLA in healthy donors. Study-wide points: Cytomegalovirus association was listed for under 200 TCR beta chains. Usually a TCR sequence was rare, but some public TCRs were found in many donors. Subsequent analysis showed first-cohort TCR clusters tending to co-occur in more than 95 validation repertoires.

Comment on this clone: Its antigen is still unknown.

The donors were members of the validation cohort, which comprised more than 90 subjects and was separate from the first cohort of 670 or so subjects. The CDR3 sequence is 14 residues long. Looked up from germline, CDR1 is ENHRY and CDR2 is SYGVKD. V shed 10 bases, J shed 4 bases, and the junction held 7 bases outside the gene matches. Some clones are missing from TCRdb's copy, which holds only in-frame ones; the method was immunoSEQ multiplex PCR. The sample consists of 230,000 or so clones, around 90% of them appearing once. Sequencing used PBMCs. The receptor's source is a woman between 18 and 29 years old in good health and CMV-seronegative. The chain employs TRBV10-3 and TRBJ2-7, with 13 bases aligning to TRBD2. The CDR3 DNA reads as TGTGCCAGCATGGGGACTAGCGGGACTTACGAGCAGTACTTC. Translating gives CASMGTSGTYEQYF.